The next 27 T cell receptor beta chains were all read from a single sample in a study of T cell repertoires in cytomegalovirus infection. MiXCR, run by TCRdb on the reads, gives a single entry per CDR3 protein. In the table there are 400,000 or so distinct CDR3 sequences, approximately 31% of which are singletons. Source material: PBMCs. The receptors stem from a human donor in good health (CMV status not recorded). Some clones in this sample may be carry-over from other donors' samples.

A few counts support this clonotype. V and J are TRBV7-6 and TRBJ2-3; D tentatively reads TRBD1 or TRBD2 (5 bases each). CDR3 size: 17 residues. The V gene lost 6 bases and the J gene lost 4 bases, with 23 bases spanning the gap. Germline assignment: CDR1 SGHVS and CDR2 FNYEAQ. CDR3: CASSPLGTGEKADTQYF. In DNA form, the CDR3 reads TGTGCCAGCAGTCCTCTCGGGACGGGCGAGAAGGCAGATACGCAGTATTTT.

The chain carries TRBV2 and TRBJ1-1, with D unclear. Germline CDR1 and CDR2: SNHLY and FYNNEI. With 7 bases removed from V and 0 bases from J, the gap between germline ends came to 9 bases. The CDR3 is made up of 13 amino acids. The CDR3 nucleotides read TGTGCCAGCAAGATAGGGTTGAACACTGAAGCTTTCTTT. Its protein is CASKIGLNTEAFF.

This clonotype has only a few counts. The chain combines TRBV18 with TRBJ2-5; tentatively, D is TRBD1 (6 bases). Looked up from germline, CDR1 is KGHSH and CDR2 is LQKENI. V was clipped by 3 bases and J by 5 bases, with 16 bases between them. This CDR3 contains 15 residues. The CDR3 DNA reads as TGTGCCAGCTCACCGCCCCTAACAGGGTACGAGACCCAGTACTTC. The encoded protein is CASSPPLTGYETQYF.

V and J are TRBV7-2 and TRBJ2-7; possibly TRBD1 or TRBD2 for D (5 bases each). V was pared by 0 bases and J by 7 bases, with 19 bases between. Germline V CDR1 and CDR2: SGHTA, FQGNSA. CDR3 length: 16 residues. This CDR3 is CASSLAYWDDRGEQYF. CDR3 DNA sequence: TGTGCCAGCAGCTTAGCGTACTGGGACGACCGAGGGGAGCAGTACTTC.

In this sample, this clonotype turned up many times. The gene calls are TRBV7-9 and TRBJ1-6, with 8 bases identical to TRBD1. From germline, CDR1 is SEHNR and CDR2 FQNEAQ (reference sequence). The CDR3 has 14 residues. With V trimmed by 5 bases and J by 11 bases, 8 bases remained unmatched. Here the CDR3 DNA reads TGTGCCAGCAGCCAGGACAGGGATTATACACCCCTCCACTTT. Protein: CASSQDRDYTPLHF.

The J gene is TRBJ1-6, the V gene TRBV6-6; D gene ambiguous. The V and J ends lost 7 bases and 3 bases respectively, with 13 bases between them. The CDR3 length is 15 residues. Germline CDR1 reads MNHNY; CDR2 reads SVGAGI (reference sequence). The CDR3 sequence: CASIAATDYNSPLHF. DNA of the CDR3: TGTGCCAGCATAGCAGCCACTGACTATAATTCACCCCTCCACTTT.

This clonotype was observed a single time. CDR3 in amino acids: CSASPGSQPQHF. CDR3 in DNA: TGCAGTGCTAGTCCCGGGAGTCAGCCCCAGCATTTT. V is TRBV20-1 and J is TRBJ1-5; D remains ambiguous. Between the trimmed V and J ends, which lost 3 bases and 6 bases, there was a span of 9 bases. The CDR3 is 12 residues long. Germline lookup yields CDR1 DFQATT and CDR2 SNEGSKA (reference sequence).

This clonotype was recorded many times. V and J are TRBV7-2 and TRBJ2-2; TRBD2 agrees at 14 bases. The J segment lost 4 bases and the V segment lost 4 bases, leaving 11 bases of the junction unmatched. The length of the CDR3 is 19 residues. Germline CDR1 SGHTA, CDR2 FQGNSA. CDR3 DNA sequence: TGTGCCAGCAGCTCGCTTAGACTAGCGGGGGGGCCGGGCACCGGGGAGCTGTTTTTT. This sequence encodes CASSSLRLAGGPGTGELFF.

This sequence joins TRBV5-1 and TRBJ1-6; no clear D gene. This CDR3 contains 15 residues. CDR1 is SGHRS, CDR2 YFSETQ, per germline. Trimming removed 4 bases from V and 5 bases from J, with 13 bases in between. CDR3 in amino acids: CASSPSGSNNSPLHF. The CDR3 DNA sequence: TGCGCCAGCAGCCCCTCCGGGTCTAATAATTCACCCCTCCACTTT.

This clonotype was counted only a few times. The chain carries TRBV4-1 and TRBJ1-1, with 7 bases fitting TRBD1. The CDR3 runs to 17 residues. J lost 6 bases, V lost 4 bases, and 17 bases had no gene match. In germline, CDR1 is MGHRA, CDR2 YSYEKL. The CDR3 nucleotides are TGCGCCAGCAGCCCCCAGAGGTTGGAGGGGGCGAATTCTGAAGCTTTCTTT. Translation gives CASSPQRLEGANSEAFF.

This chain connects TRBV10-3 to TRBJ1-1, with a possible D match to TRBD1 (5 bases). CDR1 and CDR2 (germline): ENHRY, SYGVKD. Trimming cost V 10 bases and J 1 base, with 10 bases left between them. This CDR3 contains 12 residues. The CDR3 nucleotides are TGTGCCACCTGGGACGGGAACACTGAAGCTTTCTTT. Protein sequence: CATWDGNTEAFF.

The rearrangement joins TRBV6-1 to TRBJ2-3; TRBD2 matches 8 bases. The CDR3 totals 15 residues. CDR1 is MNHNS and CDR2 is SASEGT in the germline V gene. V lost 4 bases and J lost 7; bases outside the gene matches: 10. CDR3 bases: TGTGCCAGCAGTGTTCATGTCGGGGGGGGGAATACGCAGTATTTT. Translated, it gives CASSVHVGGGNTQYF.

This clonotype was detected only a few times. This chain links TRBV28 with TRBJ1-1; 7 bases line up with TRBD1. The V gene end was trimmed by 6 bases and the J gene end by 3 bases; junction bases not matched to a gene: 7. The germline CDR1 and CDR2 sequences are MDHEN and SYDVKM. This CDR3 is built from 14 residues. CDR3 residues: CASSPRTGHTEAFF. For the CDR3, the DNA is TGTGCCAGCAGCCCGAGGACAGGACACACTGAAGCTTTCTTT.

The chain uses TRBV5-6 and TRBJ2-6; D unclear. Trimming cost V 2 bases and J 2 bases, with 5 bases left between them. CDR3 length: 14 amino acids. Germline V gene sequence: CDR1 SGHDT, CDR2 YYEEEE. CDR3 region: CASSFPTGANVLTF. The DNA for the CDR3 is TGTGCCAGCAGCTTTCCAACTGGGGCCAACGTCCTGACTTTC.

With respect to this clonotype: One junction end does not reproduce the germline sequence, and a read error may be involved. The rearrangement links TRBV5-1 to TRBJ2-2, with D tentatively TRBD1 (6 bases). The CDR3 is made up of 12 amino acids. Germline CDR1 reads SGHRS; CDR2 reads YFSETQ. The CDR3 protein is CASAGAVGDLFF. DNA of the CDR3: TGCGCCAGCGCAGGGGCCGTCGGGGACCTGTTTTTT.

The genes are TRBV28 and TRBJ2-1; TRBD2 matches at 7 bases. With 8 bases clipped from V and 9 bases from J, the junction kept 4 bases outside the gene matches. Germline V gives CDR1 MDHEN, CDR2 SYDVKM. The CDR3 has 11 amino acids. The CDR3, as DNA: TGTGCCAGCGGGGGGGGAGGTGAGCAGTTCTTC. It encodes CASGGGGEQFF.

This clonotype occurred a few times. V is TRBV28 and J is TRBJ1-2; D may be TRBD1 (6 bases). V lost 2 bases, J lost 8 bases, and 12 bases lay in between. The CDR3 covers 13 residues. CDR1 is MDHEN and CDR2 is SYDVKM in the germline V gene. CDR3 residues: CASSLKQGWGYTF. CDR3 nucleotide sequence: TGTGCCAGCAGTTTAAAACAGGGTTGGGGCTACACCTTC.

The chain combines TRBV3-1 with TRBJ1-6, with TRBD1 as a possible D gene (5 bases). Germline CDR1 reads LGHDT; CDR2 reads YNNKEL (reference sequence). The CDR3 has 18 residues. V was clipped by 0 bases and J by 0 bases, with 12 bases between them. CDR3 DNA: TGTGCCAGCAGCCAAGATTCGTGGGGCAGCTCCTATAATTCACCCCTCCACTTT. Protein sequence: CASSQDSWGSSYNSPLHF.

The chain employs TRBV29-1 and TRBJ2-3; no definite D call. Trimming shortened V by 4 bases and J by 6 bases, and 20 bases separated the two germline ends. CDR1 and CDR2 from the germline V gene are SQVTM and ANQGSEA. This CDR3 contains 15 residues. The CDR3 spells CSVARLSSTLDTQYF. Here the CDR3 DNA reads TGCAGCGTTGCTAGGCTCTCGTCCACATTGGATACGCAGTATTTT.

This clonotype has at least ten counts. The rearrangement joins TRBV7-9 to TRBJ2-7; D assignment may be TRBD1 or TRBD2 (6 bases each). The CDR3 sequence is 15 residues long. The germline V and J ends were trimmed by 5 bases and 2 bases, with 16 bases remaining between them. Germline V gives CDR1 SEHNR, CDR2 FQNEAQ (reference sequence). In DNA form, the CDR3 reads TGTGCCAGCAGCAAGGGGGGAGGTGAAACCTACGAGCAGTACTTC. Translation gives CASSKGGGETYEQYF.

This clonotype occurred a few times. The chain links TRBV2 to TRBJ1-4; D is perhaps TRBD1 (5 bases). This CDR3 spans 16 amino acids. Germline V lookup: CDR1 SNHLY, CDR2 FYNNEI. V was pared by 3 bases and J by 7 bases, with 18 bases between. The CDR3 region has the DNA TGTGCCAGCAGTGATACGGGGGAGATCCCAGGTGAAAAACTGTTTTTT. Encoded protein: CASSDTGEIPGEKLFF.

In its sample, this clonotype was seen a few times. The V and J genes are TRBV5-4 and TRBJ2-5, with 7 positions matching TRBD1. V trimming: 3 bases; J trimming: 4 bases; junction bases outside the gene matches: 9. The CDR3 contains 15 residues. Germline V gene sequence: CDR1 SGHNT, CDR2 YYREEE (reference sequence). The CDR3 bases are TGTGCCAGCAGCTCACAGGGGATTGGAGGAGAGACCCAGTACTTC. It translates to CASSSQGIGGETQYF.

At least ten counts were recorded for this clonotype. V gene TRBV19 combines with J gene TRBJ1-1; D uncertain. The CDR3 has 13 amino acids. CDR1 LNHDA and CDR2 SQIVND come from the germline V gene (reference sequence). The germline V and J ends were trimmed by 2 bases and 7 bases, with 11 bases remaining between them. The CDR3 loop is CASSIRGSYEAFF. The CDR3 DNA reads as TGTGCCAGTAGTATACGGGGATCCTATGAAGCTTTCTTT.

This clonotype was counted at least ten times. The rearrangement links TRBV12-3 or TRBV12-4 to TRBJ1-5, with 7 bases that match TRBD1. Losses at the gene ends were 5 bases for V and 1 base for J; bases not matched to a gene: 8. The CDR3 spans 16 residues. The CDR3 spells CASSNQGQTSNQPQHF. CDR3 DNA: TGTGCCAGCAGTAACCAGGGACAGACAAGCAATCAGCCCCAGCATTTT.

This CDR3 is CAWSGGETSYNEQFF. As DNA, the CDR3 is TGTGCCTGGAGTGGTGGGGAGACCTCCTACAATGAGCAGTTCTTC. The rearrangement joins TRBV30 to TRBJ2-1; D is perhaps TRBD2 (5 bases). This CDR3 is 15 amino acids long. V lost 1 base and J lost 0, with 10 bases in between. Germline CDR1 and CDR2: GTSNPN and SVGIG (reference sequence).

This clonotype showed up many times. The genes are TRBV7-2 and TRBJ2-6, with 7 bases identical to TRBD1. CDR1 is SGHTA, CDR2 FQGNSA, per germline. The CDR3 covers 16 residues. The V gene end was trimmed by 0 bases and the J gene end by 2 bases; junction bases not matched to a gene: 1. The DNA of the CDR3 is TGTGCCAGCAGCTTAGCGCAGGGGGCTGGGGCCAACGTCCTGACTTTC. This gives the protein CASSLAQGAGANVLTF.

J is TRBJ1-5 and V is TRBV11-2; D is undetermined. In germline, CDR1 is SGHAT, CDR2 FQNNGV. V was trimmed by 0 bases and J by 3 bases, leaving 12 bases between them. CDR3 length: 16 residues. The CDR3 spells CASSLDGGNINQPQHF. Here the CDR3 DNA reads TGTGCCAGCAGCTTAGATGGCGGGAACATCAATCAGCCCCAGCATTTT.